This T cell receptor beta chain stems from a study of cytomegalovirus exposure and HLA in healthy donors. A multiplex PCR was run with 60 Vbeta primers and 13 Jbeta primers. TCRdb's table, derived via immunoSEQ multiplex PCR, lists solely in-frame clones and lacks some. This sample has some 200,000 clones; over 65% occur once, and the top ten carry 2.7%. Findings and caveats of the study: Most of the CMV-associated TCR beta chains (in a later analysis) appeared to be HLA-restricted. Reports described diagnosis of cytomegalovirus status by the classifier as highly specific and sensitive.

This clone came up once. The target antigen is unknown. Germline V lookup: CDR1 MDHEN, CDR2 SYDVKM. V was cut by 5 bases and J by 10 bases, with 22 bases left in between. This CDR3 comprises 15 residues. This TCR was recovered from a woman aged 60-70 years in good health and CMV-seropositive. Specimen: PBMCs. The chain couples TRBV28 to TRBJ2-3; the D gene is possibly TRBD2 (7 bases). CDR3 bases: TGTGCCAGCAGTCACCCATCTCTCAGGGGAGGGGCGCAGTATTTT. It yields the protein CASSHPSLRGGAQYF.